Described below is a single TCR beta chain sequence and its context. What it binds is not known. TCRdb reprocessed the reads via MiXCR and lists one record per CDR3 protein. The sample consists of tens of thousands of distinct CDR3 sequences, over 15% of them appearing once. This specimen belongs to a study of T cell repertoires in cytomegalovirus infection. Background on the study: Use of recently identified HLA-C-restricted and well-studied HLA-B-restricted CMV epitopes was part of the study. Matching HLA type and CMV infection were both indicated by public TCR beta signatures.

Regarding the study as a whole: CMV-specific TCR beta clonotypes restricted by HLA-C were the ones dominating the ex vivo response. Cumulative frequency (of public TCR beta family members) identified carriers of CMV plus the relevant HLA.

The CDR3 loop spans 15 amino acids. Per germline, CDR1 SGHTA and CDR2 FQGNSA. Trimming shortened V by 5 bases and J by 3 bases, and 17 bases separated the two germline ends. Sequencing was performed on CD8+ T cells from cultured PBMCs, taken from culture after CMV antigen stimulation. The TCR sequence derives from a human donor in good health (CMV status not recorded). Some clones in this sample may be carry-over from other donors' samples. The chain has TRBV7-2 and TRBJ2-7, with TRBD2 as a possible D gene (7 bases). The CDR3 spells CASSGRGQSNYEQYF. The CDR3 bases are TGTGCCAGCAGCGGGAGGGGACAATCTAACTACGAGCAGTACTTC.